This TCR beta chain is drawn from a study of blood T cell repertoires in COVID-19. With 5 bases clipped from V and 4 bases from J, the junction kept 16 bases outside the gene matches. The CDR3 has 18 residues. Germline loops: CDR1 SGHAT, CDR2 FQNNGV. Libraries were prepared by immunoSEQ multiplex PCR; TCRdb keeps only in-frame clonotypes and omits some of them. Of 100,000 or so clones in the sample, roughly 85% are singletons; the top ten hold roughly 15%. The chain has TRBV11-2 and TRBJ2-5; 10 bases align to TRBD1. This receptor was obtained from a woman of 80 years or more with acute or convalescent COVID-19. Material: peripheral blood. The CDR3 spells CASSPGHRGTGEGETQYF. The CDR3 region has the DNA TGTGCCAGCAGCCCGGGCCACCGGGGGACAGGGGAGGGAGAGACCCAGTACTTC.